What follows are 5 T cell receptor beta chains derived from one specimen sequenced in a study of CD8+CD57+ T cells in acquired aplastic anemia. Genomic DNA served as template for TCR beta VDJ and CDR3 profiling. Using its own MiXCR run on the reads, TCRdb lists one record per CDR3 protein. The sample comprises about 40,000 distinct CDR3 sequences, 63% of which are singletons, and 50% to 65% rests with the top ten. Only patients with CD8+CD57+ cell expansion on flow cytometry were chosen for sequencing. Sequencing used sorted CD4+, CD8+, or CD8+CD57+ T cells (not recorded which) from PBMCs. The receptors stem from a human donor with aplastic anemia.

The chain employs TRBV5-1 and TRBJ2-5; D is possibly TRBD1 or TRBD2 (5 bases each). V was pared by 4 bases and J by 2 bases, with 15 bases between. This CDR3 contains 15 residues. CDR1 is SGHRS and CDR2 is YFSETQ in the germline V gene. The DNA of the CDR3 is TGCGCCAGCAGCGGTCCTAGGGGAGTTCAAGAGACCCAGTACTTC. Translated, it gives CASSGPRGVQETQYF. Full variable domain (rest looked up from reference TRBV5-1 and TRBJ2-5): KAGVTQTPRYLIKTRGQQVTLSCSPISGHRSVSWYQQTPGQGLQFLFEYFSETQRNKGNFPGRFSGRQFSNSRSEMNVSTLELGDSALYLCASSGPRGVQETQYFGPGTRLLVL.

About this clonotype itself: Given a much more abundant clone one base away, this may be a read error. The DNA of the CDR3 is TGTGCCAGCAGCTTCGGGACTAGCGGGGGCTACGAGCAGTACTTC. The encoded protein is CASSFGTSGGYEQYF. The chain is built from TRBV7-8 and TRBJ2-7; the match to TRBD2 covers 14 bases. With 3 bases clipped from V and 3 bases from J, the junction kept 1 base outside the gene matches. From germline, CDR1 is SGHVS and CDR2 FQNEAQ. The CDR3 runs to 15 residues.

J is TRBJ2-1 and V is TRBV7-2, with D tentatively TRBD1 (6 bases). The V gene lost 5 bases and the J gene lost 10 bases, with 24 bases spanning the gap. This CDR3 comprises 16 residues. Looked up from germline, CDR1 is SGHTA and CDR2 is FQGNSA. The chain's CDR3 is CASSHDWGTNQGEQFF. The CDR3 DNA follows: TGTGCCAGCAGCCACGATTGGGGGACCAACCAGGGGGAGCAGTTCTTC.

The chain recombines TRBV10-2 with TRBJ2-7; D remains unclear. This CDR3 comprises 13 residues. Trimming left V 4 bases short and J 4 bases short, with 11 bases between. Germline V gives CDR1 WSHSY, CDR2 SAAADI. CDR3 region: CASSAGTAYEQYF. The CDR3, as DNA: TGCGCCAGCAGTGCAGGTACAGCTTACGAGCAGTACTTC.

Ten or more counts support this clonotype. The chain couples TRBV7-3 to TRBJ2-3; perhaps TRBD2 as D (7 bases). Germline V CDR1 and CDR2: SGHTA, FQGTGA. V lost 5 bases and J lost 11, with 17 bases in between. The CDR3 totals 13 residues. The CDR3 protein is CASSLEGGGVQYF. CDR3 bases: TGTGCCAGCAGCCTTGAGGGGGGGGGCGTGCAGTATTTT.